The clone carrying this T cell receptor beta chain showed up just a few times. The target antigen is unknown. TCRdb called the reads again in MiXCR, with one record for every CDR3 protein. The sample records some 590,000 distinct CDR3 sequences, just under 40% being singletons. The entry originates in a study of T cell repertoires in cytomegalovirus infection. Background on the study: CMV epitopes used comprised recently identified HLA-C-restricted ones and well-studied HLA-B-restricted ones.

This CDR3 region has 14 residues. Germline CDR1 MGHRA, CDR2 YSYEKL. Trimming took off 0 bases at V and 5 bases at J, with 8 bases between the two ends. Study-wide findings and caveats: Across the ex vivo response, the dominant clonotypes were HLA-C-restricted CMV-specific TCR beta clonotypes.

Material: cultured PBMCs, obtained from culture after CMV antigen stimulation. The genes are TRBV4-1 and TRBJ2-1; D uncertain. The clonotype was recovered from a human donor in good health (CMV status not recorded). Some clones in this sample may be carry-over from other donors' samples. CDR3 DNA sequence: TGCGCCAGCAGCCAAGAGCGACAACACAATGAGCAGTTCTTC. Translating gives CASSQERQHNEQFF.